What follows are 13 T cell receptor beta chains derived from one specimen sequenced in a study of blood T cells in healthy people across ages (dated by TCRdb to between 2015 and 2017). Libraries were constructed by 5' RACE. Sequencer: Illumina HiSeq 2500. The second PCR ran for about 6 to 11 cycles and used a J-beta primer mix along with a sample-barcoded 5' primer. TCRdb reran the public reads through fastp at Q25 and MiXCR, keeping productive beta chains. Rows with a matching CDR3 protein are joined into one entry that keeps the most common DNA and genes. Counted in this sample were some 760,000 distinct CDR3 sequences; just under 25% of them appeared once. 9.4% of the sample is held by the ten biggest clonotypes. These sequences were also reported in another study, on T cells of mothers and their children.

The specimen sequenced was blood. The receptors here all came from a boy aged 5-17 years in good health.

This clonotype was recorded a few times. This rearrangement joins TRBV12-3 or TRBV12-4 to TRBJ2-1; D not certain. Trimming pared 7 bases from V and 2 bases from J, leaving 12 bases between. The CDR3 covers 14 residues. CDR3 loop: CASTLTSPYNEQFF. The CDR3 DNA sequence: TGTGCCAGCACCCTGACATCTCCCTACAATGAGCAGTTCTTC.

This clonotype was counted at least ten times. The chain links TRBV3-1 to TRBJ2-5; D uncertain. CDR1 and CDR2 (germline): LGHDT, YNNKEL (reference sequence). This CDR3 contains 13 residues. V was trimmed by 1 base and J by 2 bases, leaving 5 bases between them. CDR3 in amino acids: CASSQAEQETQYF. CDR3 sequence (DNA): TGTGCCAGCAGCCAAGCGGAACAAGAGACCCAGTACTTC.

The chain is built from TRBV4-2 and TRBJ2-7, with TRBD2 identical over 10 bases. Trimming took 5 bases from V and 4 from J; bases not matched to a gene: 8. Germline CDR1 and CDR2: LGHNA and YNFKEQ. The CDR3 length is 15 residues. CDR3 in amino acids: CASSSLAGGKYEQYF. CDR3 DNA: TGTGCCAGCAGCTCGTTAGCGGGAGGTAAATACGAGCAGTACTTC.

The chain links TRBV28 to TRBJ1-1; D is possibly TRBD1 (5 bases). The CDR3 is made up of 15 amino acids. The V gene's germline CDR1 is MDHEN and CDR2 SYDVKM. V was clipped by 2 bases and J by 11 bases, with 21 bases between them. CDR3 sequence reads: CASSLPSGSSLGAFF. The CDR3 DNA reads TGTGCCAGCAGTTTACCCTCAGGGAGCTCCCTTGGGGCTTTCTTT.

This clonotype was seen more than once but under ten times. This sequence joins TRBV7-9 and TRBJ2-5; D remains unclear. The V and J ends lost 7 bases and 2 bases respectively, with 17 bases between them. Germline loops: CDR1 SEHNR, CDR2 FQNEAQ (reference sequence). The CDR3 loop spans 15 amino acids. The CDR3 bases are TGTGCCAGCACCCGTTACGCCGGAACGCAAGAGACCCAGTACTTC. This gives the protein CASTRYAGTQETQYF.

This clonotype turned up a few times. The chain recombines TRBV29-1 with TRBJ1-1, with D unresolved. Trimming took 2 bases from V and 4 from J, leaving 14 bases between them. Germline V gives CDR1 SQVTM, CDR2 ANQGSEA. The CDR3 covers 14 residues. The CDR3 loop is CSVELAGAVTEAFF. For the CDR3, the DNA is TGCAGCGTTGAATTGGCGGGAGCGGTCACTGAAGCTTTCTTT.

The V call is TRBV12-3 or TRBV12-4, the J call TRBJ2-2; D is perhaps TRBD1 (6 bases). This CDR3 region has 13 residues. V was cut by 6 bases and J by 6 bases, with 11 bases left in between. The CDR3 DNA is TGTGCCAGCAGAACCCCAGGGGCCGGGGAGCTGTTTTTT. Protein: CASRTPGAGELFF.

This chain uses TRBV25-1 with TRBJ2-5; the D call may be TRBD1 or TRBD2 (5 bases each). The CDR3 sequence is 11 residues long. Trimming removed 9 bases from V and 11 bases from J, with 16 bases in between. Per germline, CDR1 MGHDK and CDR2 SYGVNS. The CDR3 sequence: CASSEGNEQYF. The CDR3 DNA sequence: TGTGCCAGTAGCGAGGGGAATGAGCAGTACTTC.

This rearrangement joins TRBV29-1 to TRBJ2-7; the D is unclear. From germline, CDR1 is SQVTM and CDR2 ANQGSEA. The V end was cut by 2 bases, the J end by 4 bases, with 15 bases between. The CDR3 spans 14 residues. This CDR3 reads CSVEYPNKAYEQYF. The CDR3 DNA sequence: TGCAGCGTTGAATATCCCAACAAAGCTTACGAGCAGTACTTC.

This clonotype was counted only a few times. The chain employs TRBV29-1 and TRBJ2-3; the D gene is possibly TRBD2 (6 bases). V was clipped by 1 base and J by 4 bases, with 18 bases between them. Germline V gene sequence: CDR1 SQVTM, CDR2 ANQGSEA. This CDR3 is built from 16 residues. The CDR3 reads CSVEVQGRPFADTQYF. As DNA, the CDR3 is TGCAGCGTTGAAGTTCAAGGGAGGCCCTTCGCAGATACGCAGTATTTT.

V usage is TRBV6-6 and J usage is TRBJ1-2; 8 bases fit TRBD1. In germline, CDR1 is MNHNY, CDR2 SVGAGI (reference sequence). The CDR3 has 11 residues. The J segment lost 10 bases and the V segment lost 7 bases, leaving 5 bases of the junction unmatched. The CDR3 here is CASNDRGFYTF. DNA for the CDR3: TGTGCCAGCAATGACAGGGGATTCTACACCTTC.

V gene TRBV20-1 combines with J gene TRBJ2-5, with TRBD2 matching 8 bases. The J call may not be correct, given that the DNA end is closer to TRBJ2-1. This CDR3 has 16 amino acids. Germline assignment: CDR1 DFQATT and CDR2 SNEGSKA (reference sequence). The chain's CDR3 is CSARDLGAGDRYEQFF. DNA of the CDR3: TGCAGTGCTAGAGATCTAGGAGCGGGAGATAGGTACGAGCAGTTCTTC.

This clonotype was observed a handful of times. The chain uses TRBV11-2 and TRBJ2-3; a possible D gene is TRBD1 (6 bases). V lost 7 bases, J lost 5 bases, and 13 bases lay in between. This CDR3 has 13 residues. Germline lookup yields CDR1 SGHAT and CDR2 FQNNGV. Here the CDR3 reads CASTRQVEDTQYF. The CDR3 DNA is TGTGCCAGCACCCGACAGGTTGAAGATACGCAGTATTTT.